The present T cell receptor (beta chain) was sequenced within a study of OX40 agonist ivuxolimab in advanced cancers. CDR1 and CDR2 from the germline V gene are SGHTA and FQGNSA. CDR3 size: 16 residues. V dropped 3 bases and J dropped 3; count of bases not matched to a gene: 7. Sequencing used immunoSEQ multiplex PCR; TCRdb keeps in-frame clones, though not all of them. Here the sample spans 60,000 or so clones, less than 85% being singletons. The TCR comes from an adult with an advanced solid tumor such as melanoma, head and neck, liver or kidney cancer. The sample consisted of CD4+ or CD8+ T cells sorted from blood, taken in a trial of the OX40 agonist ivuxolimab. This chain joins TRBV7-2 and TRBJ2-7; 11 bases fit TRBD2. DNA for the CDR3: TGTGCCAGCAGCTTTTTGGCTAGCGGGGGGCTCTACGAGCAGTACTTC. Its translation: CASSFLASGGLYEQYF.